This T cell receptor beta chain stems from a study of neurological immune-mediated disorders. The cDNA was synthesized by 5'RACE incorporating 10-nucleotide random UMIs. From 15-18 subjects, over 170 million TCR-beta sequences were obtained in each sequencing run. TCRdb called the 5' RACE reads again in MiXCR, with one record for every CDR3 protein. Among about 70,000 distinct CDR3 sequences listed, approximately 3.4% were seen once. This clonotype has a count of ten or more. The CDR3 consists of 15 residues. V was trimmed by 3 bases and J by 2 bases, leaving 14 bases between them. Germline-derived CDR1 and CDR2 are SGHKS and YYEKEE (reference sequence).

The chain recombines TRBV5-5 with TRBJ1-1, with D unclear. The origin of this receptor is a woman in her forties or fifties with multiple sclerosis. Material for sequencing was PBMCs. The CDR3 sequence is CASSWTSGSNTEAFF. The CDR3, as DNA: TGTGCCAGCAGCTGGACGTCCGGCAGTAACACTGAAGCTTTCTTT.